These T cell receptor beta chains were read from a single sample in a study of control samples from healthy donors and cancer patients. The repertoire was sequenced with immunoSEQ multiplex PCR; TCRdb's copy has only in-frame clones and lacks some. The table records under 200,000 clones, around 93% of them present only once. Sequences were obtained from blood. The source of these receptors is a woman in her fifties or sixties in good health. Each CDR3 is given with its conserved first and last residue. The order of the fields is D gene, J gene, V gene, CDR3 protein, CDR3 DNA. D genes are given only for firm matches.

-	TRBJ1-6	TRBV5-5	CASSLAVRTENSPLHF	TGTGCCAGCAGCTTGGCAGTAAGGACAGAGAATTCACCCCTCCACTTT
-	TRBJ2-5	TRBV4-1	CASSQDRAGLGYQETQYF	TGCGCCAGCAGCCAAGATCGGGCAGGTCTTGGGTACCAAGAGACCCAGTACTTC
-	TRBJ1-3	TRBV6-1	CASSDPGATHGNTIYF	TGTGCCAGCAGTGACCCGGGGGCAACTCACGGAAACACCATATATTTT
-	TRBJ1-4	TRBV14	CASSQLGAANEKLFF	TGTGCCAGCAGCCAGTTGGGGGCTGCTAATGAAAAACTGTTTTTT
-	TRBJ2-5	TRBV5-8	CASGVVGGLGETQYF	TGTGCCAGCGGGGTCGTAGGTGGGCTTGGGGAGACCCAGTACTTC
-	TRBJ2-1	TRBV3-1/TRBV3-2	CASSQPKTGTPYNEQFF	TGTGCCAGCAGCCAACCTAAAACCGGGACGCCGTACAATGAGCAGTTCTTC
-	TRBJ1-4	TRBV11-3	CASSLSPGEKLFF	TGTGCCAGCAGCTTGTCCCCGGGTGAAAAACTGTTTTTT
-	TRBJ1-5	TRBV19	CATKPFGQTYSNQPQHF	TGTGCCACCAAACCTTTCGGACAGACCTATAGCAATCAGCCCCAGCATTTT
-	TRBJ1-5	TRBV18	CASSPGPGDQPQHF	TGTGCCAGCTCACCAGGGCCTGGCGATCAGCCCCAGCATTTT
-	TRBJ1-1	TRBV10-1	CASRTGPYTEAFF	TGCGCCTCAAGGACGGGACCCTACACTGAAGCTTTCTTT
TRBD2	TRBJ2-1	TRBV18	CASSGTSGYNEQFF	TGTGCCAGCTCAGGGACTAGCGGCTACAATGAGCAGTTCTTC
TRBD1	TRBJ1-6	TRBV18	CASSPSGTGFNSPLHF	TGTGCCAGCTCACCCTCCGGGACAGGGTTTAATTCACCCCTCCACTTT
-	TRBJ1-5	TRBV6-6	CASHLRAARSNQPQHF	TGTGCCAGCCACCTCCGGGCAGCCCGTAGCAATCAGCCCCAGCATTTT
-	TRBJ2-5	TRBV7-9	CASSLVGLGETQYF	TGTGCCAGCAGCTTAGTTGGACTTGGAGAGACCCAGTACTTC
-	TRBJ2-3	TRBV19	CASQFLSGGTDTQYF	TGTGCCAGCCAATTTCTGAGCGGCGGCACAGATACGCAGTATTTT
-	TRBJ2-1	TRBV11-3	CASQEGLGYEQFF	TGTGCCAGCCAGGAGGGGCTAGGCTATGAGCAGTTCTTC